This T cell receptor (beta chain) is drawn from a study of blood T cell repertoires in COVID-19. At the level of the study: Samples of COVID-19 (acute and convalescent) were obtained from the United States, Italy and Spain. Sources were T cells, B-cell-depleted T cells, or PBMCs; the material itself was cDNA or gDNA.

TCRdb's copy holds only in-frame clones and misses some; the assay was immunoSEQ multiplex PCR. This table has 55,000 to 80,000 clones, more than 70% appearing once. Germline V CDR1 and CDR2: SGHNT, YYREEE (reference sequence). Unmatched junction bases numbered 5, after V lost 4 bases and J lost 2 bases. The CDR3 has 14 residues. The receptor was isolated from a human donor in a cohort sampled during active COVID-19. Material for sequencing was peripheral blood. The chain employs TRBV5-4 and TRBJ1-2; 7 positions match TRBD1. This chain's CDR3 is CASSPGQINYGYTF. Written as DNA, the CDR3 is TGTGCCAGCAGCCCGGGACAGATCAACTATGGCTACACCTTC.